This T cell receptor beta chain comes out of a study of human T cells and chemical hapten exposure (dated by TCRdb to the early 2020s). About the full investigation: For sensitization, 2% DPC in acetone was applied to a 2 cm by 2 cm area of upper inner arm skin. Patch tests used Finn chambers with 0.01% DPC on the upper back, scored after 6 days by International Contact Dermatitis Research Group standards. Alopecia areata with under or over 50% scalp involvement, alopecia totalis and alopecia universalis were represented in the patient cohort, which was mostly female. Patients additionally received weekly therapeutic DPC doses to the scalp throughout the approximately 25-week study period. The libraries were sequenced as a pool, and the TCR yield per sample differed mostly because of small variations in library volumes within the pool. Peripheral blood TCR repertoire changes were tracked in vivo in alopecia patients during primary and secondary sensitization to the hapten diphenylcyclopropenone (DPC). For TCR sequencing, blood came from twenty-nine alopecia patients at anywhere from one to four time points (pre-sensitization, 2, 6 and 24 weeks). Blood samples were taken from patients before sensitization (week 0) and then at 2, 6 and about 24 weeks after DPC sensitization. The full study reports these points: DPC sensitization did not change the number of TCRs with a frequency above 1 in 1000, and there was no evidence of changes in global repertoire structure. After repeated subsampling, changes were observed in the strength of the expansion versus patch-test correlation and in the threshold at which the correlation became significant. Compared with pre-sensitization or healthy control sets, expanded TCRs formed significantly more large CDR3 similarity clusters, which is consistent with antigen-driven responses. Because every patient had alopecia, a presumed autoimmune disease, the patients' immune response might differ from that of healthy individuals. Patch test score was positively correlated with the number of PT1 expanded TCRs, with significance at thresholds 8, 16 and 32 but not at 4.

The library was obtained by RACE. The reads were generated on a NextSeq 500. Library preparation attached unique molecular identifiers to individual cDNA molecules for quantitative, reproducible TCR counting. Each blood RNA sample was used to sequence both TCR alpha and TCR beta chains. Per the source publication's procedure: A median of about 89,000 TCRs per sample was observed, with a range of roughly 20,000 to 750,000. V, J and CDR3 annotation of the TCR reads was carried out using the Decombinator software suite. To make PS versus PT1 abundance plots, every sample was subsampled to the same number of TCRs (28,000). TCRs were defined as expanded if absent before sensitization and observed at least eight times at the 2-week time point. The raw public reads went through TCRdb reprocessing: fastp at Q25, MiXCR clone calling, in-frame beta chains kept. Each entry is one CDR3 protein sequence, shown with its most common DNA and genes. TCRdb, rather than the study authors, made the V and J calls. The sample table records 95,000 to 150,000 distinct CDR3 sequences; about 11% of these occur just once. The ten largest clonotypes hold under 2.5% of the sample.

The time point tag for this specimen amounts to: patch test 3, about 24 weeks after DPC sensitization. The sample's treatment or condition, from its label and the paper: therapeutic diphenylcyclopropenone sensitization with weekly scalp DPC. Blood at each patch-test visit was drawn before the patch test was applied. Eligible patients were aged 18 to 70, diagnosed with alopecia, deemed suitable for DPC therapy, and excluded if pregnant. Total RNA was isolated from unfractionated whole blood collected in Tempus Blood RNA tubes. This clonotype occurred a few times. Which antigen it targets is not known. Base qualities are missing; no much larger clone stands one base away. V is shortened by 6 bases, J by 2 bases, and the region joining them spans 13 bases. The germline V gene (reference sequence) sets CDR1 to MNHEY and CDR2 to SMNVEV. The CDR3 has 14 amino acids, counting the end cysteine and phenylalanine. Only the CDR3 DNA stays, 42 bases, in frame from base 1.

The receptor's source is a woman in her 50s with alopecia areata. Some clones in this sample may be carry-over from other donors' samples. The material sequenced was whole blood, taken in connection with sensitization to the hapten diphenylcyclopropenone (DPC). The rearrangement combines TRBV27 with TRBJ2-5; TRBD1 could be the D gene, as 5 bases match. The bases read TGTGCCAGCAGCCAGACAGAATTACAAGAGACCCAGTACTTC. It specifies CASSQTELQETQYF.